A selection of T cell receptor beta chains follows, all from one sample in a study of monozygotic twins with inflammatory bowel disease. TCRdb derives one entry per CDR3 protein from the 5' RACE reads, leaving out DNA. This listing includes around 380,000 distinct CDR3 sequences. The sequenced material came from blood. These TCRs come from a human donor with ulcerative colitis or Crohn's disease, or a healthy co-twin of an affected twin (not recorded which). Each CDR3 is given with its conserved first and last residue.

V	length	J	CDR3
TRBV20-1	14	TRBJ2-1	CSARDRLAYNEQFF
TRBV29-1	15	TRBJ2-3	CSVDLARGPTDTQYF
TRBV10-2	15	TRBJ2-1	CASSEGGQGIDEQFF
TRBV11-2	16	TRBJ2-1	CASSPTARVSYNEQFF
TRBV4-1	15	TRBJ2-5	CASSQELTSGRTQYF
TRBV11-2	16	TRBJ2-3	CASSALAGASTDTQYF
TRBV12-3/TRBV12-4	15	TRBJ2-7	CASSSLHRSSYEQYF
TRBV7-2	14	TRBJ2-1	CASSLAGSHNEQFF
TRBV28	16	TRBJ2-1	CASSRAGGGVLDEQFF
TRBV12-3/TRBV12-4	14	TRBJ2-7	CASRGTSGRTEQYF
TRBV2	12	TRBJ2-7	CATRTDFYEQYF
TRBV7-9	13	TRBJ2-5	CASSQAGGETQYF
TRBV7-2	14	TRBJ1-6	CASSLLGENSPLHF
TRBV5-1	15	TRBJ2-1	CASSLVRGSYNEQFF
TRBV5-1	12	TRBJ2-1	CASSWGEGIGSF
TRBV3-1	15	TRBJ1-2	CASSQAGGSNYGYTF
TRBV5-1	15	TRBJ1-2	CASSPWTGSNYGYTF
TRBV3-1	19	TRBJ2-1	CASSQALGLAGEAYNEQFF
TRBV20-1	18	TRBJ2-5	CSARGETLAVVVQETQYF
TRBV9	14	TRBJ2-7	CASSVATGSYEQYF
TRBV20-1	15	TRBJ1-3	CSARETGGTGNTIYF
TRBV5-4	13	TRBJ1-4	CASSLPENEKLFF
TRBV18	15	TRBJ1-5	CASSQTGDRNQPQHF
TRBV21-1	16	TRBJ2-2	CASSNIEKWNTGELFF
TRBV3-1	15	TRBJ1-3	CASSPTGISGNTIYF
TRBV28	14	TRBJ2-2	CATLMERRTGELFF
TRBV7-6	18	TRBJ2-5	CASSLEASGRRALGTQYF
TRBV3-1	16	TRBJ2-3	CASSQGSGFGKDTQYF
TRBV6-2/TRBV6-3	12	TRBJ1-2	CASSSQIGGYTF
TRBV6-6	13	TRBJ2-7	CASNQGGRYEQYF
TRBV7-9	13	TRBJ2-3	CASSGHATDTQYF